The next 32 T cell receptor beta chains were all read from a single sample in a study of tumor-infiltrating lymphocytes in glioblastoma multiforme. Three nested ARM-PCR rounds with V-beta and C-beta primers built TCRB libraries. TCRdb re-analysed the multiplex PCR reads in MiXCR, keeping a single row per CDR3 protein. The sample contains 20,000 or so distinct CDR3 sequences, roughly 68% of which appear only once. Material: peripheral blood. The receptors were sampled from a male donor with glioblastoma.

The chain carries TRBV6-6 and TRBJ1-5; TRBD1 matches 7 bases. Germline values: CDR1 MNHNY, CDR2 SVGAGI (reference sequence). The ends lost 6 bases at V and 4 bases at J; junction bases unmatched: 9. The CDR3 has 15 residues. The CDR3, as DNA: TGTGCCAGCAGGCTCAGTACAGGGGAGAATCAGCCCCAGCATTTT. Its protein product is CASRLSTGENQPQHF.

To note about this clonotype: At one end, the junction sequence differs from germline, possibly due to a read error. This rearrangement joins TRBV11-1 to TRBJ2-1; D is uncertain. The CDR3 loop spans 15 amino acids. Germline CDR1 SGHAT, CDR2 FQDESV (reference sequence). CDR3 coding DNA: TGTGCCAGCATCTTACCCCCCGACTCCTACAATGAGCAGTTCTTC. Amino acid sequence: CASILPPDSYNEQFF.

The chain has TRBV20-1 and TRBJ2-7; a weak D match, TRBD2 (5 bases). The length of the CDR3 is 14 residues. The V gene lost 2 bases and the J gene lost 7 bases, with 18 bases spanning the gap. Germline V gene sequence: CDR1 DFQATT, CDR2 SNEGSKA (reference sequence). The CDR3 sequence is CSARNLADKCEQYF. The DNA of the CDR3 is TGCAGTGCTAGAAACCTAGCAGATAAGTGTGAGCAGTACTTC.

CDR3 residues: CSAFGAGLAVGGQYF. In DNA, the CDR3 is TGCAGTGCATTTGGCGCAGGACTAGCGGTGGGAGGGCAGTACTTC. The chain has TRBV20-1 and TRBJ2-7, with TRBD2 identical over 10 bases. This CDR3 has 15 residues. Germline-derived CDR1 and CDR2 are DFQATT and SNEGSKA (reference sequence). V was pared by 6 bases and J by 9 bases, with 17 bases of the junction left unmatched.

The table lists this clonotype with many counts. The chain employs TRBV29-1 and TRBJ1-2; 9 bases are shared with TRBD1. Germline CDR1 SQVTM, CDR2 ANQGSEA. Germline trimming cut 5 bases from V and 8 bases from J; bases unmatched to any gene: 6. CDR3 size: 12 residues. The CDR3 bases are TGCAGCGTTCAACAGGGGGCGATCGGCTACACCTTC. Translation gives CSVQQGAIGYTF.

This clonotype has at least ten counts. The chain uses TRBV29-1 and TRBJ2-1; 9 positions match TRBD2. After removal of 3 bases from V and 4 bases from J, the junction contained 4 bases not matched to a gene. The CDR3 length is 14 residues. CDR1 and CDR2 from the germline V gene are SQVTM and ANQGSEA. The CDR3 here is CSVDGLAGYNEQFF. CDR3 in DNA: TGCAGCGTTGATGGGCTAGCGGGATACAATGAGCAGTTCTTC.

The sample holds a few counts of this clonotype. The genes are TRBV11-3 and TRBJ2-1, with D tentatively TRBD1 (5 bases). The CDR3 consists of 13 residues. Germline V gives CDR1 SGHNT, CDR2 YENEEA. Trimming removed 4 bases at V and 6 bases at J, with 10 bases between. This CDR3 is CASSYGASNEQFF. CDR3 DNA sequence: TGTGCCAGCAGCTATGGGGCGAGCAATGAGCAGTTCTTC.

As regards this clonotype: Lacking the conserved final phenylalanine or tryptophan, this CDR3 likely reflects a read error. This chain connects TRBV12-3 or TRBV12-4 to TRBJ1-1; D gene unclear. There are 13 residues in the CDR3. The V end lost 6 bases, the J end lost 10 bases, and 18 bases lay between the germline ends. CDR3 in amino acids: CASREESLRGAFS. The CDR3 DNA reads as TGTGCCAGCAGGGAGGAGTCGTTACGTGGAGCTTTCTCT.

This clonotype was observed a handful of times. The V call is TRBV7-3, the J call TRBJ2-4; the match to TRBD2 covers 13 bases. Germline CDR1 and CDR2: SGHTA and FQGTGA. The CDR3 sequence is 16 residues long. The junction had 7 bases not matched to a gene; V was cut back by 4 bases and J by 7 bases. As DNA, the CDR3 is TGTGCCAGCAGCTCCACCGGGACTAGCGGGAAGAACATTCAGTACTTC. Its translation is CASSSTGTSGKNIQYF.

This clonotype was observed once. The chain recombines TRBV10-2 with TRBJ2-1; the D gene is possibly TRBD2 (6 bases). CDR1 is WSHSY, CDR2 SAAADI, per germline. Trimming took off 8 bases at V and 0 bases at J, with 8 bases between the two ends. This CDR3 contains 13 residues. CDR3 region: CASGTYSYNEQFF. Written as DNA, the CDR3 is TGCGCCAGCGGGACTTACTCCTACAATGAGCAGTTCTTC.

This chain uses TRBV12-3 or TRBV12-4 with TRBJ1-1, with D possibly matching TRBD1 (6 bases). The CDR3 consists of 14 residues. Trimming took 6 bases from V and 3 from J, leaving 14 bases between them. This CDR3 reads CASRDRREDTEAFF. The CDR3 DNA follows: TGTGCCAGCAGGGACAGACGGGAAGACACTGAAGCTTTCTTT.

Concerning this clonotype: One junction end does not reproduce the germline sequence, and a read error may be involved. The chain has TRBV20-1 and TRBJ2-1; D is possibly TRBD2 (6 bases). The CDR3 is 16 amino acids. The V gene's germline CDR1 is DFQATT and CDR2 SNEGSKA (reference sequence). CDR3 in amino acids: CSSRDWASESSDEQFF. CDR3 nucleotide sequence: TGCAGTTCTAGAGATTGGGCTAGCGAGAGTTCGGATGAGCAGTTCTTC.

This clonotype came up many times. The V call is TRBV5-1, the J call TRBJ2-2, with 9 bases matching TRBD2. The CDR3 consists of 16 residues. J lost 0 bases, V lost 2 bases, and 2 bases had no gene match. Germline CDR1 and CDR2: SGHRS and YFSETQ. CDR3 DNA sequence: TGCGCCAGCAGCTTCGGGACTAGCACGAACACCGGGGAGCTGTTTTTT. Amino acids: CASSFGTSTNTGELFF.

V usage is TRBV29-1 and J usage is TRBJ2-1; tentatively, D is TRBD1 (7 bases). Deletions cut 8 bases from V and 8 bases from J, with 22 bases between. There are 14 residues in the CDR3. CDR1 and CDR2 from the germline V gene are SQVTM and ANQGSEA. The CDR3 DNA reads TGCAGCTTTGGGGGGCGGCAGGGGGGCGATGAGCAGTTCTTC. Translated: CSFGGRQGGDEQFF.

As regards this clonotype: A read error is possible here, since a much larger clone lies one base away. This rearrangement joins TRBV7-8 to TRBJ2-1; D unclear. Germline lookup yields CDR1 SGHVS and CDR2 FQNEAQ. Trimming removed 2 bases at V and 5 bases at J, with 19 bases between. The CDR3 loop spans 17 amino acids. CDR3 amino acids: CASSLYRIPSLNNEQFF. The CDR3 region has the DNA TGTGCCAGCAGCTTATATAGAATTCCCTCCCTGAACAATGAGCAGTTCTTC.

There are many counts of this clonotype. The chain uses TRBV7-9 and TRBJ1-1; 11 nucleotides align to TRBD1. The germline CDR1 and CDR2 sequences are SEHNR and FQNEAQ (reference sequence). V gave up 0 bases and J gave up 5 bases; unmatched junction bases: 2. The CDR3 is 15 amino acids. The CDR3 sequence is CASSLAGTGGTEAFF. In DNA, the CDR3 is TGTGCCAGCAGCTTAGCAGGGACAGGGGGGACTGAAGCTTTCTTT.

This clonotype appeared a single time. V and J are TRBV6-1 and TRBJ1-5; D not resolved. V lost 10 bases, J lost 1 base, and 5 bases lay in between. Germline CDR1 MNHNS, CDR2 SASEGT. The CDR3 covers 11 residues. CDR3 sequence (DNA): TGTGCCACCGGGAGCAATCAGCCCCAGCATTTT. The encoded protein is CATGSNQPQHF.

This clonotype was seen just once. The CDR3 DNA is TGTGCCAGCAGTTCCGGATGGACAGGGGCATTATACGGAAACACCATATATTTT. The encoded protein is CASSSGWTGALYGNTIYF. The rearrangement joins TRBV6-2 or TRBV6-3 to TRBJ1-3; 9 bases fit TRBD1. V shed 4 bases, J shed 4 bases, and the junction held 14 bases outside the gene matches. CDR1 is MNHEY and CDR2 is SVGEGT in the germline V gene. The CDR3 loop spans 18 amino acids.

V and J are TRBV10-2 and TRBJ2-7; possibly TRBD1 for D (5 bases). CDR1 WSHSY and CDR2 SAAADI come from the germline V gene. The CDR3 has 13 amino acids. The germline V and J ends were trimmed by 7 bases and 5 bases, with 15 bases remaining between them. Here the CDR3 DNA reads TGCGCCAGCACCTGCGGTACAGGCCACGAGCAGTACTTC. It specifies CASTCGTGHEQYF.

The count of this clonotype is one. Germline is not matched at one junction end, which may reflect a read error. The V gene is TRBV6-5, the J gene TRBJ2-1; 8 bases match TRBD1. This CDR3 has 14 residues. CDR1 and CDR2 from the germline V gene are MNHEY and SVGAGI. The CDR3 region has the DNA TGTGCCAGCCGTTACGGGACAGGCTTCGGTGAGCAGTTCTTC. As protein: CASRYGTGFGEQFF.

A word on this clonotype: This may be a read error: a much more frequent sequence differs by one nucleotide. The CDR3 here is CASLARQPNQPRHF. CDR3 coding DNA: TGTGCCAGCCTAGCGCGACAGCCAAATCAGCCCCGGCATTTT. The genes are TRBV28 and TRBJ1-5; D might be TRBD1 (5 bases). Germline-derived CDR1 and CDR2 are MDHEN and SYDVKM. This CDR3 is 14 amino acids long.

Concerning this clonotype: Its ends do not fully match the called genes, so a read error is possible. The chain uses TRBV11-2 and TRBJ2-7; D not resolved. CDR1 is SGHAT, CDR2 FQNNGV, per germline. The CDR3 runs 15 residues. Written as DNA, the CDR3 is TGTGCCAGCAGCTTAGATCTGGTTCTCTACTACGAGAAGTACTTC. The encoded protein is CASSLDLVLYYEKYF.

J is TRBJ2-1 and V is TRBV11-2, with TRBD2 matching over 7 bases. The germline V gene encodes CDR1 SGHAT and CDR2 FQNNGV. With V trimmed by 5 bases and J by 9 bases, 10 bases remained unmatched. The CDR3 is 14 amino acids. The CDR3 DNA reads TGTGCCAGCAGCCCCCTTGCGGGAGAGGCTGAGCAGTTCTTC. This translates into CASSPLAGEAEQFF. The full variable domain, completed using reference TRBV11-2 and TRBJ2-1, is EAGVAQSPRYKIIEKRQSVAFWCNPISGHATLYWYQQILGQGPKLLIQFQNNGVVDDSQLPKDRFSAERLKGVDSTLKIQPAKLEDSAVYLCASSPLAGEAEQFFGPGTRLTVL.

This chain links TRBV11-3 with TRBJ2-1; 9 bases map to TRBD2. With V trimmed by 2 bases and J by 6 bases, 8 bases remained unmatched. This CDR3 is 16 amino acids long. Germline lookup yields CDR1 SGHNT and CDR2 YENEEA. CDR3 DNA: TGTGCCAGCAGCTTATGGGCGGGAGGGCCGGGCAATGAGCAGTTCTTC. Translated, it gives CASSLWAGGPGNEQFF. Based on the CDR3 plus reference TRBV11-3 and TRBJ2-1, the full variable domain is EAGVVQSPRYKIIEKKQPVAFWCNPISGHNTLYWYLQNLGQGPELLIRYENEEAVDDSQLPKDRFSAERLKGVDSTLKIQPAELGDSAVYLCASSLWAGGPGNEQFFGPGTRLTVL.

In this sample, this clonotype is medium-sized. The gene calls are TRBV29-1 and TRBJ2-1, with 7 bases matching TRBD1. Trimming at V came to 3 bases and at J to 2 bases, leaving 7 bases not matched to a gene. This CDR3 has 15 amino acids. Looked up from germline, CDR1 is SQVTM and CDR2 is ANQGSEA. CDR3 coding DNA: TGCAGCGTTGACGAGACAGGGTCCCCCTACAATGAGCAGTTCTTC. This gives the protein CSVDETGSPYNEQFF.

Regarding this clonotype: One junction end does not reproduce the germline sequence, and a read error may be involved. The J gene is TRBJ1-1, the V gene TRBV6-5; D not certain. The CDR3 consists of 12 residues. Germline V gene sequence: CDR1 MNHEY, CDR2 SVGAGI. The CDR3 coding sequence is TGCGCCAGCAGCCGGACGAGGACTGAAGCTTTCTTT. Its translation is CASSRTRTEAFF.

By share, this clonotype counts as large. The gene calls are TRBV11-1 and TRBJ1-1, with 11 bases matching TRBD1. The CDR3 length is 15 residues. The V gene's germline CDR1 is SGHAT and CDR2 FQDESV (reference sequence). With V trimmed by 3 bases and J by 4 bases, 4 bases remained unmatched. CDR3 region: CASSFPGTGGTEAFF. CDR3 DNA sequence: TGTGCCAGCAGCTTCCCGGGGACAGGGGGCACTGAAGCTTTCTTT.

This chain links TRBV10-3 with TRBJ1-1; TRBD1 matches 7 bases. CDR3 length: 16 residues. Looked up from germline, CDR1 is ENHRY and CDR2 is SYGVKD. The ends lost 3 bases at V and 1 base at J; junction bases unmatched: 8. The CDR3 here is CAISDSSTGTNTEAFF. The CDR3 nucleotides read TGTGCCATCAGTGATTCCTCGACAGGGACGAACACTGAAGCTTTCTTT.

The chain links TRBV20-1 to TRBJ1-1; 8 bases align to TRBD1. V lost 4 bases and J lost 5; bases outside the gene matches: 9. This CDR3 has 14 amino acids. The germline CDR1 and CDR2 sequences are DFQATT and SNEGSKA (reference sequence). The CDR3: CSANPSDRVTEAFF. The CDR3 bases are TGCAGTGCTAACCCCTCGGACAGGGTGACTGAAGCTTTCTTT.

As regards this clonotype: An end of the junction differs from the germline gene, which may be a read error. This chain links TRBV11-2 with TRBJ1-1, with D possibly being TRBD1 (5 bases). The CDR3 is made up of 14 amino acids. CDR1 SGHAT and CDR2 FQNNGV come from the germline V gene. This CDR3 is CTSSLGRAITEAFF. The CDR3 DNA sequence: TGTACCAGCAGCTTGGGGCGAGCGATTACTGAAGCTTTCTTT.

By share, this clonotype counts as medium-sized. This chain joins TRBV29-1 and TRBJ1-1; the match to TRBD1 covers 8 bases. CDR3 length: 14 residues. J was trimmed by 0 bases and V by 5 bases; bases with no gene match: 5. Germline values: CDR1 SQVTM, CDR2 ANQGSEA. CDR3: CSVLDRAMNTEAFF. CDR3 DNA: TGCAGCGTTCTGGACAGGGCAATGAACACTGAAGCTTTCTTT. The full variable domain, with the rest looked up from reference TRBV29-1 and TRBJ1-1, is SAVISQKPSRDICQRGTSLTIQCQVDSQVTMMFWYRQQPGQSLTLIATANQGSEATYESGFVIDKFPISRPNLTFSTLTVSNMSPEDSSIYLCSVLDRAMNTEAFFGQGTRLTVV.

This clonotype came up many times. This sequence joins TRBV6-5 and TRBJ2-1, with TRBD2 matching over 10 bases. Germline V CDR1 and CDR2: MNHEY, SVGAGI. The V and J ends lost 6 bases and 10 bases, in that order; junction bases with no gene match: 15. This CDR3 is built from 16 residues. The CDR3: CASSRDQAGGPEEQFF. The CDR3 nucleotides read TGTGCCAGCAGCCGAGATCAAGCGGGAGGGCCAGAGGAGCAGTTCTTC.